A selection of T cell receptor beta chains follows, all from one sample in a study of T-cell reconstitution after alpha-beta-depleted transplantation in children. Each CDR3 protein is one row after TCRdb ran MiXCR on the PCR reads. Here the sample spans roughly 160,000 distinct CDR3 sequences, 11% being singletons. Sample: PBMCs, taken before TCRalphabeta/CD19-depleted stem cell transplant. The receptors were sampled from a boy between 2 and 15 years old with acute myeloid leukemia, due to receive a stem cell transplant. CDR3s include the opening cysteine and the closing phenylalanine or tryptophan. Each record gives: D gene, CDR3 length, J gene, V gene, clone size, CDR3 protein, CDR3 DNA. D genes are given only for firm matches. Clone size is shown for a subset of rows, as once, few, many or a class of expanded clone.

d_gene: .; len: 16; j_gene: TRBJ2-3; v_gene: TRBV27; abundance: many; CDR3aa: CASSLKYGYNTDTQYF; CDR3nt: TGTGCCAGCAGTCTCAAATATGGGTATAATACAGATACGCAGTATTTT
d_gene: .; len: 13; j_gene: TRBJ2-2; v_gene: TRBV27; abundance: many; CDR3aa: CASSSANTGELFF; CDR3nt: TGTGCCAGCAGTTCCGCGAACACCGGGGAGCTGTTTTTT
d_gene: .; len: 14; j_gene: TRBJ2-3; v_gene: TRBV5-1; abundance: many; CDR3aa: CASSLSLRQSTQYF; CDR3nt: TGCGCCAGCAGCTTGTCCCTCCGCCAGAGTACGCAGTATTTT
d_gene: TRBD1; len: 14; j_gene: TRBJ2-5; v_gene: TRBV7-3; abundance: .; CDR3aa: CASSLQGVSETQYF; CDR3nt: TGTGCCAGCAGCCTCCAGGGGGTTAGTGAGACCCAGTACTTC
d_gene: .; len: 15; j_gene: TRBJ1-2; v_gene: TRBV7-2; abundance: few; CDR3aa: CASSPGTPRGYGYTF; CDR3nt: TGTGCCAGCAGCCCCGGGACACCGCGGGGCTATGGCTACACCTTC
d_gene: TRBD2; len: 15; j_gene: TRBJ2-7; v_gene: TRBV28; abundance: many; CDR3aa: CASSFTGTSDYEQYF; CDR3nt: TGTGCCAGCAGTTTCACCGGGACTAGCGATTACGAGCAGTACTTC
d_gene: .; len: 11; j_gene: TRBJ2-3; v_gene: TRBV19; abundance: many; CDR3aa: CASSPGRAQYF; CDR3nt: TGTGCCAGTAGTCCTGGGCGAGCGCAGTATTTT
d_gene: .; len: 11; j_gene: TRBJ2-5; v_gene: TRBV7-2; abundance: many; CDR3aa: CASKRQETQYF; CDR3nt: TGTGCCAGCAAAAGACAAGAGACCCAGTACTTC
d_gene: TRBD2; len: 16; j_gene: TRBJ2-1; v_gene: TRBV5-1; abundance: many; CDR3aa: CASSYISGEAYNEQFF; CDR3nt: TGCGCCAGCAGCTACATCAGCGGGGAAGCCTACAATGAGCAGTTCTTC
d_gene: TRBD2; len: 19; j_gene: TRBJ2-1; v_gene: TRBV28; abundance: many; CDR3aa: CASSTRTSGRPSSYNEQFF; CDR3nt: TGTGCCAGCAGTACCCGGACTAGCGGGAGACCTAGCTCCTACAATGAGCAGTTCTTC
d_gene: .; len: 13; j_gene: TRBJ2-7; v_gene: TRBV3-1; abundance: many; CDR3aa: CASSDWRDYEQYF; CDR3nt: TGTGCCAGCAGCGACTGGAGGGACTACGAGCAGTACTTC
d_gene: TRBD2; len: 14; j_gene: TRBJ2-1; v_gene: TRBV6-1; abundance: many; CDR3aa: CASSGLAGEYEQFF; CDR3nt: TGTGCCAGCAGCGGACTAGCGGGAGAATATGAGCAGTTCTTC
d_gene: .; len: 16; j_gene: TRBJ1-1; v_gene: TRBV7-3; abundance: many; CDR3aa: CASSLNGGAAYTEAFF; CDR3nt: TGTGCCAGCAGCTTAAATGGGGGGGCAGCCTACACTGAAGCTTTCTTT
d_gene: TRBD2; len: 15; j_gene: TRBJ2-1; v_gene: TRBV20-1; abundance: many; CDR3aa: CSAARLAFGENEQFF; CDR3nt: TGCAGTGCAGCAAGACTAGCATTTGGGGAAAATGAGCAGTTCTTC
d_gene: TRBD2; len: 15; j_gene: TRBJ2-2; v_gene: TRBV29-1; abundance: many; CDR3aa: CSVEWWEGNTGELFF; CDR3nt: TGCAGCGTTGAATGGTGGGAGGGGAACACCGGGGAGCTGTTTTTT
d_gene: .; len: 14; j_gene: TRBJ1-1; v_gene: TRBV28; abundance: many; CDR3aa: CASSLDGENTEAFF; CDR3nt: TGTGCCAGCAGTTTAGACGGAGAGAACACTGAAGCTTTCTTT
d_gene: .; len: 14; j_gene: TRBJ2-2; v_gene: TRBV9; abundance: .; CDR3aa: CASSPPSGTGELFF; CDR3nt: TGTGCCAGCAGCCCCCCCAGCGGCACCGGGGAGCTGTTTTTT
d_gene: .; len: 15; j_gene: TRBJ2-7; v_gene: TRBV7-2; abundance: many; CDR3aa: CASSLTGWDSYEQYF; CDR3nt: TGTGCCAGCAGCTTAACGGGGTGGGACTCCTACGAGCAGTACTTC
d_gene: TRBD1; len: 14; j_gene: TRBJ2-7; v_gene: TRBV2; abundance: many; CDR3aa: CASRETGGRYEQYF; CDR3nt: TGTGCCAGCAGGGAAACAGGGGGTAGGTACGAGCAGTACTTC
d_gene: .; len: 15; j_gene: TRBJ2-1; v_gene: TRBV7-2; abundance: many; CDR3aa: CASSLGTPNYNEQFF; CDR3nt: TGTGCCAGCAGCTTAGGGACTCCGAACTACAATGAGCAGTTCTTC
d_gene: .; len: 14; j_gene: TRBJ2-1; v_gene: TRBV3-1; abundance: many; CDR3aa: CASSQKTTYNEQFF; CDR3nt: TGTGCCAGCAGCCAGAAAACAACATACAATGAGCAGTTCTTC
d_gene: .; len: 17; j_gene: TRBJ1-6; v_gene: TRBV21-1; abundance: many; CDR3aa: CASSGWRRVRGNSPLHF; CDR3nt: TGTGCCAGCAGCGGCTGGAGAAGGGTGAGGGGGAATTCACCCCTCCACTTT
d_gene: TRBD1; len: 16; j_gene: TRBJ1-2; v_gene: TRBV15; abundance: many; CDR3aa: CATSRPLDRANYGYTF; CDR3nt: TGTGCCACCAGCAGACCTTTGGACAGGGCTAACTATGGCTACACCTTC
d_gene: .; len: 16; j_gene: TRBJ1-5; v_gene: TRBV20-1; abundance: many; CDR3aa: CSASRGWAGSNQPQHF; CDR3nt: TGCAGTGCTAGCCGAGGGTGGGCGGGTAGCAATCAGCCCCAGCATTTT
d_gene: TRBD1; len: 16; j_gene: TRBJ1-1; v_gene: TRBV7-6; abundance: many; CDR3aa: CASSLGTGEGDTEAFF; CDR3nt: TGTGCCAGCAGCTTAGGGACAGGGGAAGGAGACACTGAAGCTTTCTTT
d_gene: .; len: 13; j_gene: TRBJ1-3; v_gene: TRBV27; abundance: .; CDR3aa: CASSSLVGNTIYF; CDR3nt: TGTGCCAGCAGTTCCCTAGTGGGAAACACCATATATTTT
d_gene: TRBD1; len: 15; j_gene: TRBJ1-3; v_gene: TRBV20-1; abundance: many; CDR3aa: CSALPRQGVGNTIYF; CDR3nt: TGCAGTGCACTCCCGCGACAGGGTGTCGGAAACACCATATATTTT
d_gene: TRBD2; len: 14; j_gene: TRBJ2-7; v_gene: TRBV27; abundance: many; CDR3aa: CASSAGTSGYEQYF; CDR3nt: TGTGCCAGCAGTGCCGGGACTAGCGGTTACGAGCAGTACTTC
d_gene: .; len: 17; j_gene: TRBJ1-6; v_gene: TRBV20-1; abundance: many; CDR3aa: CSAAGSDPSSYNSPLHF; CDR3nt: TGCAGTGCTGCCGGGAGCGACCCAAGCTCCTATAATTCACCCCTCCACTTT
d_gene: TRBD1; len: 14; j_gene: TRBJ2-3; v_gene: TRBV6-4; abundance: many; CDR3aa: CASSPGQDPDTQYF; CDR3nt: TGTGCCAGCAGCCCGGGACAGGACCCAGATACGCAGTATTTT
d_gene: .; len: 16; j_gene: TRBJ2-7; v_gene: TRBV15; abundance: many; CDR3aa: CATSTETGPRRYEQYF; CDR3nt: TGTGCCACCAGCACTGAGACCGGGCCCAGGCGGTACGAGCAGTACTTC
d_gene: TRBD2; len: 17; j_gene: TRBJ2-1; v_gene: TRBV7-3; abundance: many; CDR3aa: CASSKSPLAGRGNEQFF; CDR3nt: TGTGCCAGCAGCAAAAGTCCTCTAGCGGGAAGGGGTAATGAGCAGTTCTTC
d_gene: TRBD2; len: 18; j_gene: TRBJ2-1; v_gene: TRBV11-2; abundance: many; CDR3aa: CASSLVSGTSGKYNEQFF; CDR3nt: TGTGCCAGCAGCTTAGTCTCCGGGACTAGCGGCAAATACAATGAGCAGTTCTTC
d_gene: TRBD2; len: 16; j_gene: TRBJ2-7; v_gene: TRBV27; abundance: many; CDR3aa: CASSTASSGRFYEQYF; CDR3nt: TGTGCCAGCAGTACTGCCTCTAGCGGGAGGTTCTACGAGCAGTACTTC
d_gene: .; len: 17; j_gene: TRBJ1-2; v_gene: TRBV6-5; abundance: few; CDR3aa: CASSYSAATTANYGYTF; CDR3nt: TGTGCCAGCAGTTACTCGGCGGCCACGACGGCTAACTATGGCTACACCTTC
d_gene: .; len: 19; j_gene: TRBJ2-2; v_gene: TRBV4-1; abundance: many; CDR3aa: CASSQAFSGLLLNTGELFF; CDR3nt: TGCGCCAGCAGCCAAGCGTTTTCCGGGTTGCTCCTGAACACCGGGGAGCTGTTTTTT
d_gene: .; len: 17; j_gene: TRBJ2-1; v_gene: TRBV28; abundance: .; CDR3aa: CASRHDIRAEQRGEQFF; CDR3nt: TGTGCCAGCAGGCACGATATCCGGGCCGAACAGAGGGGTGAGCAGTTCTTC
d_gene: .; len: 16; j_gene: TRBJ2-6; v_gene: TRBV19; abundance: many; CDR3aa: CASSGPLRSGANVLTF; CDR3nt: TGTGCCAGCTCCGGGCCCCTACGCTCTGGGGCCAACGTCCTGACTTTC
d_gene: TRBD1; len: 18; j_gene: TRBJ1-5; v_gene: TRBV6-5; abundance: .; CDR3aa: CASSYSLTGDLGVQPQHF; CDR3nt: TGTGCCAGCAGTTACTCCTTAACAGGGGACTTGGGAGTTCAGCCCCAGCATTTT
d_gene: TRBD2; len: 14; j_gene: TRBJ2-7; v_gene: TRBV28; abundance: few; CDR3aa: CASTPAGGAYEQYF; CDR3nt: TGTGCCAGCACCCCTGCGGGAGGGGCCTACGAGCAGTACTTC
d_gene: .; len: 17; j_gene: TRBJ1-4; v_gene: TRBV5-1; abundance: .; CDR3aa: CASSLGVFAGTDEKLFF; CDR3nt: TGCGCCAGCAGCTTGGGGGTCTTCGCAGGGACGGATGAAAAACTGTTTTTT
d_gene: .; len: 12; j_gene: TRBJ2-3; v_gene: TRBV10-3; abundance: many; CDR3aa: CAIGGITDTQYF; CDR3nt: TGTGCCATTGGCGGGATCACAGATACGCAGTATTTT
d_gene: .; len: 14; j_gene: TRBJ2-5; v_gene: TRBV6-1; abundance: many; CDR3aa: CASSVFGTEETQYF; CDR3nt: TGTGCCAGCAGCGTTTTTGGGACGGAAGAGACCCAGTACTTC
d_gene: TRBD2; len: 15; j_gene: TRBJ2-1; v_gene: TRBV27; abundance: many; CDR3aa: CASSLAGASYNEQFF; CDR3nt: TGTGCCAGCAGTTTAGCGGGAGCGTCCTACAATGAGCAGTTCTTC
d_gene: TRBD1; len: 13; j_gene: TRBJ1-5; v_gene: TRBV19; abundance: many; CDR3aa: CASSILGQGWAHF; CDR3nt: TGTGCCAGTAGTATCCTTGGACAGGGGTGGGCGCATTTT
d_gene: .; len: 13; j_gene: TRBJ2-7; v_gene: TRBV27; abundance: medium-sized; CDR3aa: CASSPTAAGEQYF; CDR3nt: TGTGCCAGCAGTCCCACGGCCGCAGGGGAGCAGTACTTC
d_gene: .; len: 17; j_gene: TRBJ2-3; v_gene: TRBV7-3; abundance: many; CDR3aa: CASSSGRRLASTDTQYF; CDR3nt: TGTGCCAGCAGCTCCGGGCGGAGGCTAGCGAGCACAGATACGCAGTATTTT
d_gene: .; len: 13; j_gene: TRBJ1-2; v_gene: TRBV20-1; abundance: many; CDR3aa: CSARDPRENGYTF; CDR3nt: TGCAGTGCTAGAGATCCGAGGGAGAATGGCTACACCTTC
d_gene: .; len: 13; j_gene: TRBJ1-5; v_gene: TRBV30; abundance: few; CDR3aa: CAWSVFGNQPQHF; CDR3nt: TGTGCCTGGAGTGTCTTTGGCAATCAGCCCCAGCATTTT
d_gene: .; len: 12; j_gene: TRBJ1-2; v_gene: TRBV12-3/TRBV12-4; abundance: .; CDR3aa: CASGPRPHGYTF; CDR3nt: TGTGCCAGCGGCCCCCGACCCCATGGCTACACCTTC
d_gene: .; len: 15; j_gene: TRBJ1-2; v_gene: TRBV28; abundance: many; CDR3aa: CASIPLTGANYGYTF; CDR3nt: TGTGCCAGCATCCCCTTGACAGGCGCTAACTATGGCTACACCTTC
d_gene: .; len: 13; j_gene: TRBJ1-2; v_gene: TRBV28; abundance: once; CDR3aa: CASEDSTPRGYTF; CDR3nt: TGTGCCAGTGAGGACAGTACTCCGAGGGGCTACACCTTC
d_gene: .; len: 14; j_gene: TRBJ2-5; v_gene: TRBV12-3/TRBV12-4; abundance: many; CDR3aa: CASSSRTVQETQYF; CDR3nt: TGTGCCAGCAGTTCTCGGACAGTCCAAGAGACCCAGTACTTC